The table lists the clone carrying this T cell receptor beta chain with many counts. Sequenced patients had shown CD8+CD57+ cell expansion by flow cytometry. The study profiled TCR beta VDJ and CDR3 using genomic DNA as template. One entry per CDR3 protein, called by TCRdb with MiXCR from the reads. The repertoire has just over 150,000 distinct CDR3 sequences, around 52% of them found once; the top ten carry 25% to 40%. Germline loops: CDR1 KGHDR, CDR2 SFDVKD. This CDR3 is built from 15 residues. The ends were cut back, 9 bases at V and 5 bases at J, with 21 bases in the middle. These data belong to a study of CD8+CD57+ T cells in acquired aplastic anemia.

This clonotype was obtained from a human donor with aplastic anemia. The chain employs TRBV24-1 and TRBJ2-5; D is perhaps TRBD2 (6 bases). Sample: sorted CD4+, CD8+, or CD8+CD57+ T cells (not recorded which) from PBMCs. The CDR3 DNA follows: TGTGCCACCCAAGCCCTTGACGCAGGGAGGGAGACCCAGTACTTC. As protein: CATQALDAGRETQYF.